This T cell receptor beta chain originates from a study of T cells in Graves' hyperthyroidism and ophthalmopathy. The V and J ends lost 5 bases and 3 bases respectively, with 10 bases between them. CDR1 is SNHLY, CDR2 FYNNEI, per germline. The CDR3 is 13 amino acids. From RNA transcripts, TCR beta CDR3 regions were amplified. HTBI primers were used for first-round RT-PCR of the TCR CDR3. TCRdb recomputed calls from the multiplex PCR reads with MiXCR, one row per CDR3 protein. There are 350,000 to 400,000 distinct CDR3 sequences in the sample; 15% to 20% occur only once, and 40% lies in the top ten. This clonotype was seen repeatedly, ten times or more.

This TCR came from a man younger than 35 with Graves' ophthalmopathy. This sequence joins TRBV2 and TRBJ1-1; weak D call: TRBD1 (5 bases). Specimen: blood. CDR3 sequence: CASSQTDYTEAFF. In DNA form, the CDR3 reads TGTGCCAGCAGTCAGACAGACTACACTGAAGCTTTCTTT. The whole variable domain, filled in from reference TRBV2 and TRBJ1-1, reads EPEVTQTPSHQVTQMGQEVILRCVPISNHLYFYWYRQILGQKVEFLVSFYNNEISEKSEIFDDQFSVERPDGSNFTLKIRSTKLEDSAMYFCASSQTDYTEAFFGQGTRLTVV.